This is a list of T cell receptor beta chains from one sample in a study of lymphopenia after photon versus proton radiotherapy. Repertoires were generated with immunoSEQ multiplex PCR, while TCRdb's copy carries only in-frame clones and drops some. The repertoire includes 70,000 to 95,000 clones, 65% to 85% of them detected once, and roughly 1.4% sits in the top ten. Specimen: peripheral blood, collected from a patient treated with proton-based radiotherapy. All receptors derive from a man between 60 and 75 years old with pancreatic cancer. Both conserved end residues are part of each CDR3. The size entry is marked missing in some rows and otherwise reads once, few, many or a size class.

j_gene | abundance | v_gene | CDR3aa
TRBJ1-5 | few | TRBV28 | CATSRDSNQPQHF
TRBJ2-2 | NA | TRBV30 | CAWSWGQGVVANTGELFF
TRBJ1-4 | NA | TRBV30 | CAWSVRTGVNEKLFF
TRBJ2-1 | NA | TRBV7-8 | CASGSQGAGNEQFF
TRBJ2-1 | NA | TRBV10-3 | CAISSGTGLKDEQFF
TRBJ2-7 | NA | TRBV5-6 | CASSLRVTILEQYF
TRBJ2-7 | once | TRBV13 | CASSSLMAGEYGEQYF
TRBJ2-3 | NA | TRBV6-1 | CASSESLSRTDTQYF
TRBJ1-2 | NA | TRBV5-1 | CASSYHRQASPLFASNYGYTF
TRBJ1-1 | NA | TRBV18 | CASSNRVTNTEAFF
TRBJ1-6 | NA | TRBV5-4 | CASSPREGSNSPLHF
TRBJ2-5 | NA | TRBV5-4 | CASSFGTGLKETQYF
TRBJ2-3 | NA | TRBV19 | CASRPAGEPTDTQYF
TRBJ2-2 | NA | TRBV7-9 | CASSRQGTGELFF
TRBJ1-4 | NA | TRBV13 | CASSPGRGRNNNEKLFF
TRBJ2-3 | NA | TRBV28 | CASSLFGFLGQGGTDTQYF
TRBJ2-3 | few | TRBV29-1 | CSVGGLAGSDTQYF
TRBJ1-3 | NA | TRBV2 | CASRQTGGDTIYF
TRBJ2-1 | NA | TRBV11-3 | CASSLTSREQFF
TRBJ1-2 | NA | TRBV15 | CATSRDRSRGYTF
TRBJ1-2 | few | TRBV19 | CASSIRTARNYGYTF
TRBJ2-1 | few | TRBV2 | CASSLAGGYNEQFF
TRBJ1-4 | NA | TRBV7-2 | CASSLDLVNEKLFF
TRBJ1-3 | NA | TRBV5-6 | CASSPRSGGAGNTIYF
TRBJ1-1 | NA | TRBV11-3 | CASSLVIRHMNTEAFF
TRBJ2-2 | NA | TRBV19 | CASRKGRGNTGELFF
TRBJ2-7 | NA | TRBV7-9 | CASSFPTAGGYREQYF
TRBJ2-2 | few | TRBV5-1 | CASSSLDRGGTGELFF
TRBJ2-7 | NA | TRBV7-6 | CASSLAAGYEQYF
TRBJ2-7 | NA | TRBV15 | CATSRAAGTSAYEQYF
TRBJ2-7 | NA | TRBV5-1 | CASSLASGLDEQYF
TRBJ2-7 | NA | TRBV18 | CASSPVPPSGKSYEQYF
TRBJ2-5 | NA | TRBV7-9 | CASSNAGGGETQYF
TRBJ1-1 | NA | TRBV5-1 | CASSLLRDTEAFF
TRBJ1-5 | NA | TRBV2 | CASSEGLWQPQHF
TRBJ1-2 | NA | TRBV28 | CASSPMGGQANYGYTF
TRBJ1-1 | NA | TRBV11-1 | CASSWEGAGTEAFF
TRBJ2-3 | NA | TRBV29-1 | CSVGEGGITDTQYF
TRBJ2-2 | NA | TRBV27 | CASSSIAGARGTGELFF
TRBJ1-2 | once | TRBV7-8 | CASSLEMRGTSYGYTF
TRBJ2-6 | NA | TRBV4-1 | CASSPVVASWVLTF
TRBJ2-2 | NA | TRBV25-1 | CASTLRNTGELFF
TRBJ1-5 | NA | TRBV5-5 | CASSPEVLEPQHF
TRBJ1-3 | NA | TRBV19 | CASSGQRDTIYF
TRBJ2-4 | NA | TRBV2 | CASSEGAGIAKNIQYF
TRBJ2-1 | NA | TRBV25-1 | CASSLSGSSYNEQFF
TRBJ2-5 | NA | TRBV12-5 | CASGPDRGETQYF
TRBJ2-5 | NA | TRBV9 | CASSVTGWGETQYF
TRBJ2-7 | NA | TRBV5-1 | CASKGTLSGTTEQYF
TRBJ2-5 | NA | TRBV19 | CASSQRDETQYF